The 12 T cell receptor beta chains listed next were all sequenced from one sample in a study of shared clonotypes between healthy human individuals. Only CD45RO-negative cells positively selected for CCR7 counted as naive CD8 cells, so terminally differentiated effector memory CD45RA+ cells were excluded. Produced via immunoSEQ multiplex PCR; TCRdb's table is partial and in-frame only. The repertoire has about 2 million clones, about 95% of them found once; the top ten carry around 1.1%. The sample consisted of naive CD8+ T cells sorted from blood. These receptors came from a man younger than 35 in good health.

This chain uses TRBV5-4 with TRBJ2-7, with a weak D call TRBD2 (5 bases). Germline assignment: CDR1 SGHNT and CDR2 YYREEE (reference sequence). Trimming stripped 4 bases from V and 2 bases from J, with 10 bases between. This CDR3 has 13 residues. The CDR3 is CASSPMGAYEQYF. CDR3 bases: TGTGCCAGCAGCCCCATGGGAGCCTACGAGCAGTACTTC. Supplemented by reference TRBV5-4 and TRBJ2-7, the full variable domain reads ETGVTQSPTHLIKTRGQQVTLRCSSQSGHNTVSWYQQALGQGPQFIFQYYREEENGRGNFPPRFSGLQFPNYSSELNVNALELDDSALYLCASSPMGAYEQYFGPGTRLTVT.

The gene calls are TRBV7-9 and TRBJ2-7, with D perhaps TRBD1 (6 bases). Germline V gene lookup returns CDR1 SEHNR and CDR2 FQNEAQ (reference sequence). Trimming stripped 5 bases from V and 5 bases from J, with 16 bases between. The CDR3 spans 14 residues. The CDR3 reads CASSPGVMVHEQYF. CDR3 in DNA: TGTGCCAGCAGCCCAGGGGTGATGGTCCACGAGCAGTACTTC.

The rearrangement joins TRBV4-1 to TRBJ2-6; D is tentatively TRBD1 or TRBD2 (5 bases each). There are 19 residues in the CDR3. CDR1 and CDR2 (germline): MGHRA, YSYEKL. The V gene lost 1 base and the J gene lost 0 bases, with 16 bases spanning the gap. The chain's CDR3 is CASSQVGEGWTSGANVLTF. DNA for the CDR3: TGCGCCAGCAGCCAAGTGGGGGAAGGGTGGACCTCTGGGGCCAACGTCCTGACTTTC.

The V gene is TRBV4-1, the J gene TRBJ1-2; 7 positions match TRBD1. Germline V gives CDR1 MGHRA, CDR2 YSYEKL. The ends lost 0 bases at V and 8 bases at J; junction bases unmatched: 12. This CDR3 has 16 amino acids. The chain's CDR3 is CASSQDRGTVGGGYTF. Written as DNA, the CDR3 is TGCGCCAGCAGCCAAGATCGTGGGACAGTCGGTGGCGGCTACACCTTC.

The chain has TRBV29-1 and TRBJ2-7, with 7 bases matching TRBD1. The V gene end was trimmed by 8 bases and the J gene end by 6 bases; junction bases not matched to a gene: 7. Germline V CDR1 and CDR2: SQVTM, ANQGSEA. The CDR3 runs 11 residues. The CDR3 spells CSLLQGTEQYF. The CDR3 DNA follows: TGCAGCCTATTACAGGGGACCGAGCAGTACTTC.

The CDR3 spells CASSQGGASSYEQYF. CDR3 sequence (DNA): TGCGCCAGCAGCCAGGGTGGGGCCAGCTCCTACGAGCAGTACTTC. The rearrangement joins TRBV4-1 to TRBJ2-7; D perhaps matches TRBD1 (5 bases). This CDR3 is 15 amino acids long. Looked up from germline, CDR1 is MGHRA and CDR2 is YSYEKL. With 3 bases removed from V and 0 bases from J, the gap between germline ends came to 12 bases.

The rearrangement joins TRBV5-4 to TRBJ1-2; 10 bases are a match to TRBD1. The germline V gene encodes CDR1 SGHNT and CDR2 YYREEE (reference sequence). V dropped 0 bases and J dropped 3; count of bases not matched to a gene: 8. The CDR3 spans 17 residues. The CDR3: CASSLGGGQGVDYGYTF. The CDR3 nucleotides are TGTGCCAGCAGCTTGGGAGGAGGACAGGGGGTTGACTATGGCTACACCTTC.

This clone was seen a few times. Other DNA variants within this sample encode the same CDR3. This chain connects TRBV4-1 to TRBJ2-7, with D hard to call. V was cut by 2 bases and J by 0 bases, with 5 bases left in between. This CDR3 is 13 amino acids long. CDR1 and CDR2 from the germline V gene are MGHRA and YSYEKL. As DNA, the CDR3 is TGCGCCAGCAGCCAACTGGGCTCCTACGAGCAGTACTTC. Residues: CASSQLGSYEQYF.

The sample holds one count of this clone. V usage is TRBV7-9 and J usage is TRBJ2-1; 15 bases are a match to TRBD2. Trimming removed 4 bases from V and 9 bases from J; junction bases left unmatched: 4. The germline gives CDR1 SEHNR, CDR2 FQNEAQ (reference sequence). This CDR3 has 15 amino acids. The CDR3 region has the DNA TGTGCCAGCAGCTCCGGACTAGCGGGGGGGATTGAGCAGTTCTTC. This translates into CASSSGLAGGIEQFF. The whole variable domain, remainder taken from reference TRBV7-9 and TRBJ2-1, is DTGVSQNPRHKITKRGQNVTFRCDPISEHNRLYWYRQTLGQGPEFLTYFQNEAQLEKSRLLSDRFSAERPKGSFSTLEIQRTEQGDSAMYLCASSSGLAGGIEQFFGPGTRLTVL.

This clone was detected only once. The rearrangement links TRBV13 to TRBJ2-3; D possibly corresponds to TRBD1 (7 bases). From germline, CDR1 is PRHDT and CDR2 FYEKMQ (reference sequence). The CDR3 contains 15 residues. V was clipped by 5 bases and J by 2 bases, with 14 bases between them. CDR3 DNA: TGTGCCAGCAGCCAAGGAGGGGGCTTCACAGATACGCAGTATTTT. Translation gives CASSQGGGFTDTQYF.

The chain combines TRBV6-5 with TRBJ2-1; the D is unclear. Trimming pared 7 bases from V and 9 bases from J, leaving 13 bases between. Germline V gives CDR1 MNHEY, CDR2 SVGAGI. There are 12 residues in the CDR3. CDR3 DNA: TGTGCCAGCATTGGGTCGTTTGGTGAGCAGTTCTTC. Amino acid sequence: CASIGSFGEQFF.

Details on this clone: Other DNA sequences in the same sample also yield this CDR3. This chain links TRBV6-5 with TRBJ2-3; tentatively, D is TRBD1 or TRBD2 (5 bases each). Germline V gene data show CDR1 as MNHEY and CDR2 as SVGAGI. With 0 bases removed from V and 1 base from J, the gap between germline ends came to 11 bases. The CDR3 has 16 residues. CDR3 sequence (DNA): TGTGCCAGCAGTTACTCGGTGGGGGAGCGCACAGATACGCAGTATTTT. Its translation is CASSYSVGERTDTQYF.